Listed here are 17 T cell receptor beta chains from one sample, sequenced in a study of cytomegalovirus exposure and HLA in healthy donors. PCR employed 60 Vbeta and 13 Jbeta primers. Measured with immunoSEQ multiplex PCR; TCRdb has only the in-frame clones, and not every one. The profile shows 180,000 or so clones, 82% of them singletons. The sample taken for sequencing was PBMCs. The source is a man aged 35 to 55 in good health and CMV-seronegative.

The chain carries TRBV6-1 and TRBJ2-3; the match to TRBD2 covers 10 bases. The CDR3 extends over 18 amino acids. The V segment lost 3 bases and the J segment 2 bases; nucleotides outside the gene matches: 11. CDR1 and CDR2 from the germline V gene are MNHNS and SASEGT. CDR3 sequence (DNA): TGTGCCAGCAGTGACCAACTCAGCAGCGGGAGGGCCACAGATACGCAGTATTTT. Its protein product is CASSDQLSSGRATDTQYF.

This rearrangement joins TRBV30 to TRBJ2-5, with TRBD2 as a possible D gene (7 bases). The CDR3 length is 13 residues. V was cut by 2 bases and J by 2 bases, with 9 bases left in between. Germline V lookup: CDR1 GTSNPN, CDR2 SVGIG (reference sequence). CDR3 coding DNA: TGTGCCTGGAGTAGGGGGGGACAAGAGACCCAGTACTTC. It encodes CAWSRGGQETQYF.

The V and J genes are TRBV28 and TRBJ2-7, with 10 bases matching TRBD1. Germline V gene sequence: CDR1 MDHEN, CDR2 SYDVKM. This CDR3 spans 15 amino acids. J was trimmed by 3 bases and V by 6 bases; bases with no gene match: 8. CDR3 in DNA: TGTGCCAGCAGCGACCCCGGGACAGGGGACTACGAGCAGTACTTC. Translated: CASSDPGTGDYEQYF.

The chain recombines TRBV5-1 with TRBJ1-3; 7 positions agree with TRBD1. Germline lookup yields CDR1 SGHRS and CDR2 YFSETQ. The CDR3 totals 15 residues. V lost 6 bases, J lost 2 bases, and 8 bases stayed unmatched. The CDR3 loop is CASTGNTGAGNTIYF. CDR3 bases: TGCGCCAGCACCGGGAATACAGGGGCTGGAAACACCATATATTTT.

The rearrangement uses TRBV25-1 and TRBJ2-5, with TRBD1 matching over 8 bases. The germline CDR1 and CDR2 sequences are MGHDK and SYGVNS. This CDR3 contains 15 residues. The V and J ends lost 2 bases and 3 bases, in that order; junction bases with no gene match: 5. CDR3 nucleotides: TGTGCCAGCAGTGAACCGGGACAGGCCGAAGAGACCCAGTACTTC. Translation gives CASSEPGQAEETQYF.

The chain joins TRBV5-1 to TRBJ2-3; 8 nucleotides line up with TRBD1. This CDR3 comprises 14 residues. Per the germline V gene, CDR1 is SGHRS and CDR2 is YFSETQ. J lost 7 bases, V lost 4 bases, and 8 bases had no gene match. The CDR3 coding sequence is TGCGCCAGCAGCACATCCTGGACAGGGAATACGCAGTATTTT. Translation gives CASSTSWTGNTQYF. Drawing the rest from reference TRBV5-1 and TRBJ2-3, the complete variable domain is KAGVTQTPRYLIKTRGQQVTLSCSPISGHRSVSWYQQTPGQGLQFLFEYFSETQRNKGNFPGRFSGRQFSNSRSEMNVSTLELGDSALYLCASSTSWTGNTQYFGPGTRLTVL.

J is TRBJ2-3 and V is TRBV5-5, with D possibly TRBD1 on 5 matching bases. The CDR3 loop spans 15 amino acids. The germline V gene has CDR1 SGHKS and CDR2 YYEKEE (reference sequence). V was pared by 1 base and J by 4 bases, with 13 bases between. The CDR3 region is CASSLPSRDPDTQYF. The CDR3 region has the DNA TGTGCCAGCAGCTTGCCGTCCAGGGATCCAGATACGCAGTATTTT. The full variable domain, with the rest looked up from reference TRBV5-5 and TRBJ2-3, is DAGVTQSPTHLIKTRGQQVTLRCSPISGHKSVSWYQQVLGQGPQFIFQYYEKEERGRGNFPDRFSARQFPNYSSELNVNALLLGDSALYLCASSLPSRDPDTQYFGPGTRLTVL.

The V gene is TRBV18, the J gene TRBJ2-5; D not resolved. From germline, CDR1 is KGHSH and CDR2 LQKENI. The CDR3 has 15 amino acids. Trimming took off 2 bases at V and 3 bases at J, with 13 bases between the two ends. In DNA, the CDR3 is TGTGCCAGCTCACCAAACGCTCAGGCTAAAGAGACCCAGTACTTC. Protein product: CASSPNAQAKETQYF. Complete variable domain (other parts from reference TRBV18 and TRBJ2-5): NAGVMQNPRHLVRRRGQEARLRCSPMKGHSHVYWYRQLPEEGLKFMVYLQKENIIDESGMPKERFSAEFPKEGPSILRIQQVVRGDSAAYFCASSPNAQAKETQYFGPGTRLLVL.

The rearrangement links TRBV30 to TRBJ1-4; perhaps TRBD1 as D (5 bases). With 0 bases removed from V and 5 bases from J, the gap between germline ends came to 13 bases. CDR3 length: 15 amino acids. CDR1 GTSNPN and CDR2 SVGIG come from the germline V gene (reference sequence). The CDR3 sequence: CAWSVPGAGNEKLFF. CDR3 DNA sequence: TGTGCCTGGAGTGTCCCCGGGGCGGGGAATGAAAAACTGTTTTTT.

The CDR3 is CAITGEDFSNTEAFF. The CDR3 coding sequence is TGTGCCATCACAGGGGAGGACTTCTCGAACACTGAAGCTTTCTTT. The rearrangement uses TRBV2 and TRBJ1-1; 7 bases fit TRBD1. The CDR3 has 15 residues. The germline gives CDR1 SNHLY, CDR2 FYNNEI. The V segment lost 10 bases and the J segment 1 base; nucleotides outside the gene matches: 12.

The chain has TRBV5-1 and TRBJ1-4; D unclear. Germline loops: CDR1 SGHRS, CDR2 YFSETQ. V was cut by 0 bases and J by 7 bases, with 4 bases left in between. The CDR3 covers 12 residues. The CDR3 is CASSLEAEKLFF. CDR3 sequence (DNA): TGCGCCAGCAGCTTGGAAGCTGAAAAACTGTTTTTT.

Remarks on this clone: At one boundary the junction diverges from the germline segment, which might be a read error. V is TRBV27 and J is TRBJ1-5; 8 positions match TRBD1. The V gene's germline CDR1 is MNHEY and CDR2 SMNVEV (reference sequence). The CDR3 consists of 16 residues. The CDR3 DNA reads TGTGCCGGCAGTTTATCGTACAGGGGGAGCAATCAGCCCCAGCATTTT. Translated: CAGSLSYRGSNQPQHF.

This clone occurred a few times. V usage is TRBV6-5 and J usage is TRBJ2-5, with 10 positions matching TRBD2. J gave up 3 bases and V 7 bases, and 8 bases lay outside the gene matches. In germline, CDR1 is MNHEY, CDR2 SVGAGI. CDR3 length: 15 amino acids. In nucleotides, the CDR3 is TGTGCCAGCATGGGCCTCGGACTAGCGGAAGAGACCCAGTACTTC. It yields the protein CASMGLGLAEETQYF.

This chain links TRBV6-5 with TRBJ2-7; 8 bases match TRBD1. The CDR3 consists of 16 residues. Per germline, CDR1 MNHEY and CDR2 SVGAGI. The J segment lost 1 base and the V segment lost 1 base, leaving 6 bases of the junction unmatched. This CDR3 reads CASSYFGQGASYEQYF. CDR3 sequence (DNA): TGTGCCAGCAGTTACTTCGGGCAGGGGGCATCCTACGAGCAGTACTTC.

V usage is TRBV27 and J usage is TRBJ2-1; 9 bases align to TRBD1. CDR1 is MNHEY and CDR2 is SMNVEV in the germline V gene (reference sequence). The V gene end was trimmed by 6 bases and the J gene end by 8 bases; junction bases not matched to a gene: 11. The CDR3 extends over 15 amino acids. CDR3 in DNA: TGTGCCAGCAGCCAAAACAGGGGGCGGAAGGATGAGCAGTTCTTC. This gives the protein CASSQNRGRKDEQFF.

The CDR3 sequence is CASTLIAKTYEQYF. The CDR3, as DNA: TGTGCCAGCACCCTAATCGCGAAAACCTACGAGCAGTACTTC. This chain links TRBV2 with TRBJ2-7; no reliable D call. The CDR3 is made up of 14 amino acids. V was pared by 7 bases and J by 2 bases, with 15 bases between. Germline values: CDR1 SNHLY, CDR2 FYNNEI.

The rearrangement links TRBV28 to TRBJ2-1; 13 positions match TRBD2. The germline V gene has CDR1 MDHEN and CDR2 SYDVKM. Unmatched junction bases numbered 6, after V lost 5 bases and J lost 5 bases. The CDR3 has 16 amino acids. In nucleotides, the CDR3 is TGTGCCAGCAGTCCCGGGACTAGCGGGACCCACAATGAGCAGTTCTTC. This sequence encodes CASSPGTSGTHNEQFF.